The sequence of this TCR beta chain was determined in a study of cytomegalovirus exposure and HLA in healthy donors. Looked up from germline, CDR1 is SGDLS and CDR2 is YYNGEE. V lost 5 bases, J lost 2 bases, and 13 bases stayed unmatched. The CDR3 consists of 17 residues. A multiplex PCR was run with 60 Vbeta primers and 13 Jbeta primers. In the original analysis: A later analysis tallied some 84 million unique TCR beta chains, about 9.9 million of them shared. Profiled with immunoSEQ multiplex PCR; TCRdb holds only in-frame clones, not every one. V, J and clone size derive from that table, while D and trimming were established from the DNA sequence. The profile covers about 120,000 clones, with roughly a tenth appearing a single time and roughly 4.2% taken by the ten largest.

The source is a woman aged 18-29 years in good health and CMV-seropositive. The chain has TRBV9 and TRBJ2-7; the match to TRBD1 covers 10 bases. Sequenced input: PBMCs. DNA of the CDR3: TGTGCCAGCAGTCGAACCCCGGGACAGGGGATCCCCTACGAGCAGTACTTC. Translation: CASSRTPGQGIPYEQYF.